This T cell receptor (beta chain) was captured by sequencing in a study of tumor and adjacent non-tumor tissue in lung cancer. Turning to the study itself: On average, productive TCRbeta reads reached about 4.17 million per sample. Study-wide findings and caveats: Higher tumor TCR diversity was associated with shorter survival. Tumor tissue had significantly higher TCR diversity than normal lung.

A modified ARM-PCR protocol with three rounds of nested PCR amplified TCRbeta. Each CDR3 protein gets one entry after TCRdb re-called the multiplex PCR reads with MiXCR. Here the sample spans some 100,000 distinct CDR3 sequences, roughly two thirds being singletons. Germline CDR1 reads PRHDT; CDR2 reads FYEKMQ (reference sequence). This CDR3 comprises 16 residues. In the case of this clonotype: Its target is unknown. At one boundary the junction diverges from the germline segment, which might be a read error.

No cell sorting was done before RNA was extracted from the tissue. This non-tumor lung sample came from over 3 cm beyond the tumor edge. This chain uses TRBV13 with TRBJ2-5; 15 bases fit TRBD2. Sequencing used distant non-tumor lung tissue. The origin of this receptor is a man between 25 and 39 years old with non-small cell lung cancer. CDR3 nucleotide sequence: TGTGCCTGCAGCCCTACCGGGACTAGCGGGAGGAAGACCCAGTACTTC. Translation gives CACSPTGTSGRKTQYF.